The clone carrying this T cell receptor (beta chain) has a single count. The antigen is unknown. The data derive from a study of shared clonotypes between healthy human individuals. A split of CD4+ cells into CD45RA+ naive and CD45RA-negative memory subsets was performed. Overall study findings and caveats: Although depth was large, rarefaction showed that sequencing of the sorted subsets was incomplete. Blood was the sole source, and tissue repertoires probably differ.

Assay execution took place at the deep level. TCRdb keeps only in-frame clones here, not all; method: immunoSEQ multiplex PCR. The sample shows approximately 1,500,000 clones, roughly 96% of them seen only once. The specimen was naive CD4+ T cells sorted from blood. Subset given: CD45RA+ positively selected. The receptor was isolated from a man under 40 in good health.

CDR3 bases: TGTGCCAGCAGCTCAGCGGGGAACCCCTACAATGAGCAGTTCTTC. Translating gives CASSSAGNPYNEQFF. The chain joins TRBV7-6 to TRBJ2-1, with 7 bases aligning to TRBD2. The germline CDR1 and CDR2 sequences are SGHVS and FNYEAQ. The V and J ends lost 4 bases and 2 bases, in that order; junction bases with no gene match: 5. The CDR3 sequence is 15 residues long.